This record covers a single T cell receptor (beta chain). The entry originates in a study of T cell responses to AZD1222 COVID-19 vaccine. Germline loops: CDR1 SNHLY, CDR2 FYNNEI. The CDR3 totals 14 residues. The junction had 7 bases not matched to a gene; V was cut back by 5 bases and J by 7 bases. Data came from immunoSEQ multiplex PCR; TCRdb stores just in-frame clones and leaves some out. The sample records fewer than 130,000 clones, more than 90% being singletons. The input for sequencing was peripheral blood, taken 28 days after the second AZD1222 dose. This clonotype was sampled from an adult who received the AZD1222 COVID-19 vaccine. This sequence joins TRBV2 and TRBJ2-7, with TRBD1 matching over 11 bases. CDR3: CASSTGQGAWEQYF. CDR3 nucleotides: TGTGCCAGCAGTACCGGACAGGGGGCTTGGGAGCAGTACTTC.